A single sample is the source of the 11 T cell receptor beta chains below, sequenced in a study of CD8 T cells in Susac syndrome. An amount of RNA that ranged from roughly 0.45 to 1 ug was reverse transcribed with random hexamers. TCRdb fed the immunoSEQ multiplex PCR reads into MiXCR, producing one record per CDR3 protein. The sample lists about 75,000 distinct CDR3 sequences; 94% were seen once. Sequenced material: CD8+ T cells from PBMCs. These receptors were collected from a human donor with Susac syndrome.

This chain links TRBV7-9 with TRBJ2-1; 9 bases match TRBD1. V lost 2 bases, J lost 6 bases, and 8 bases stayed unmatched. There are 16 residues in the CDR3. Germline V gene sequence: CDR1 SEHNR, CDR2 FQNEAQ (reference sequence). The CDR3, as DNA: TGTGCCAGCAGCTTAACCGGGACAGGGAATGTCAATGAGCAGTTCTTC. Amino acids: CASSLTGTGNVNEQFF.

The chain uses TRBV7-8 and TRBJ1-2; 7 positions match TRBD1. The CDR3 totals 12 residues. J lost 8 bases, V lost 5 bases, and 5 bases had no gene match. Germline CDR1 reads SGHVS; CDR2 reads FQNEAQ. CDR3 DNA: TGTGCCAGCAGCGCGACAGGGCGAGGCTACACCTTC. Its translation: CASSATGRGYTF.

The V call is TRBV6-5, the J call TRBJ2-7; D possibly corresponds to TRBD2 (6 bases). Trimming left V 5 bases short and J 6 bases short, with 11 bases between. The CDR3 runs to 12 residues. CDR1 MNHEY and CDR2 SVGAGI come from the germline V gene. The CDR3 DNA reads as TGTGCCAGCAGTCCCCGCGGGACCGAGCAGTACTTC. Residues: CASSPRGTEQYF.

Details on this clonotype: A read error may produce the germline difference seen at one junction end. The CDR3 nucleotides read TGCGCCAGCAGCCAAGAGGACAGGGCGAACGCTGAAGCTTTCTTT. Translating gives CASSQEDRANAEAFF. The chain has TRBV4-1 and TRBJ1-1, with 8 bases matching TRBD1. The CDR3 is made up of 15 amino acids. Germline loops: CDR1 MGHRA, CDR2 YSYEKL.

The J gene is TRBJ2-7, the V gene TRBV9, with 10 bases fitting TRBD1. V lost 0 bases and J lost 1; bases outside the gene matches: 4. The CDR3 is made up of 16 amino acids. CDR1 and CDR2 from the germline V gene are SGDLS and YYNGEE. CDR3 sequence: CASSVAPGQGSYEQYF. CDR3 nucleotides: TGTGCCAGCAGCGTAGCTCCGGGACAGGGGTCCTACGAGCAGTACTTC.

The chain employs TRBV27 and TRBJ1-2; no clear D. The length of the CDR3 is 12 residues. CDR1 is MNHEY and CDR2 is SMNVEV in the germline V gene (reference sequence). The germline V and J ends were trimmed by 5 bases and 5 bases, with 9 bases remaining between them. This CDR3 reads CASSDRSYGYTF. Written as DNA, the CDR3 is TGTGCCAGCAGTGATCGGTCATATGGCTACACCTTC.

The V call is TRBV11-2, the J call TRBJ2-1, with D hard to call. V was trimmed by 5 bases and J by 4 bases, leaving 12 bases between them. Germline V gives CDR1 SGHAT, CDR2 FQNNGV. The CDR3 runs 14 residues. CDR3 amino acids: CASSDYSGYNEQFF. The CDR3 DNA follows: TGTGCCAGCAGCGATTATTCCGGGTACAATGAGCAGTTCTTC.

The rearrangement uses TRBV6-2 or TRBV6-3 and TRBJ1-1; TRBD1 matches at 8 bases. This CDR3 spans 12 amino acids. Germline-derived CDR1 and CDR2 are MNHEY and SVGEGT. V shed 6 bases, J shed 11 bases, and the junction held 8 bases outside the gene matches. DNA for the CDR3: TGTGCCAGCAGGCATGACAGGGGAGGGGCTTTCTTT. This sequence encodes CASRHDRGGAFF.

The CDR3 sequence: CATWGRGSDEQYF. The CDR3 DNA sequence: TGTGCCACCTGGGGCAGGGGTAGCGACGAGCAGTACTTC. The chain combines TRBV11-2 with TRBJ2-7; maybe TRBD1 (6 bases). This CDR3 has 13 residues. CDR1 and CDR2 (germline): SGHAT, FQNNGV. V was shortened by 10 bases and J by 5 bases, with 18 bases between the two germline ends.

This rearrangement joins TRBV12-5 to TRBJ2-5; D is unresolved. V lost 6 bases, J lost 5 bases, and 10 bases lay in between. The germline gives CDR1 LGHNT, CDR2 FRNRAP. This CDR3 is 12 amino acids long. The DNA for the CDR3 is TGTGCTAGTGGCTTGCCCCTGGAGACCCAGTACTTC. Amino acid sequence: CASGLPLETQYF.

V usage is TRBV7-9 and J usage is TRBJ2-1; TRBD2 matches at 7 bases. The CDR3 spans 9 residues. CDR1 and CDR2 from the germline V gene are SEHNR and FQNEAQ (reference sequence). Here the CDR3 reads CASGGEQFF. The CDR3 nucleotides read TGTGCGTCGGGGGGTGAGCAGTTCTTC. Full variable domain (outside the CDR3, taken from reference TRBV7-9 and TRBJ2-1): DTGVSQNPRHKITKRGQNVTFRCDPISEHNRLYWYRQTLGQGPEFLTYFQNEAQLEKSRLLSDRFSAERPKGSFSTLEIQRTEQGDSAMYLCASGGEQFFGPGTRLTVL.